Listed here are 27 T cell receptor beta chains from one sample, sequenced in a study of identical twins. In TCRdb, the 5' RACE reads were re-called with MiXCR into one record per CDR3 protein. The table includes approximately 490,000 distinct CDR3 sequences, about 20% detected once. A further study also used this sample, focusing on yellow fever vaccine responses in identical twins.

Material for sequencing was CD4+ T cells sorted from blood. Source of these receptors: a woman under 30 in good health.

This clonotype was observed a handful of times. J is TRBJ2-7 and V is TRBV5-1, with 7 bases matching TRBD1. V gave up 8 bases and J gave up 3 bases; unmatched junction bases: 8. The length of the CDR3 is 13 residues. In germline, CDR1 is SGHRS, CDR2 YFSETQ. The CDR3 DNA is TGCGCCAGTGCCCGGGACAGCTACTACGAGCAGTACTTC. Translating gives CASARDSYYEQYF. The variable domain in full, with the rest retrieved from reference TRBV5-1 and TRBJ2-7, is KAGVTQTPRYLIKTRGQQVTLSCSPISGHRSVSWYQQTPGQGLQFLFEYFSETQRNKGNFPGRFSGRQFSNSRSEMNVSTLELGDSALYLCASARDSYYEQYFGPGTRLTVT.

The chain recombines TRBV7-2 with TRBJ2-3; D might be TRBD1 (6 bases). The germline CDR1 and CDR2 sequences are SGHTA and FQGNSA. Trimming pared 1 base from V and 1 base from J, leaving 9 bases between. The CDR3 loop spans 15 amino acids. DNA of the CDR3: TGTGCCAGCAGCTTAGAGCAGGGGCGCACAGATACGCAGTATTTT. It codes for CASSLEQGRTDTQYF.

The chain links TRBV7-2 to TRBJ2-1; no reliable D call. The CDR3 covers 13 residues. Trimming removed 2 bases at V and 7 bases at J, with 9 bases between. Germline lookup yields CDR1 SGHTA and CDR2 FQGNSA. The CDR3 region is CASSLFVGNEQFF. In DNA form, the CDR3 reads TGTGCCAGCAGCTTATTCGTGGGGAATGAGCAGTTCTTC.

The gene calls are TRBV20-1 and TRBJ2-5; 7 bases fit TRBD2. CDR1 DFQATT and CDR2 SNEGSKA come from the germline V gene (reference sequence). This CDR3 comprises 16 residues. V gave up 5 bases and J gave up 4 bases; unmatched junction bases: 16. The CDR3 loop is CSALPLTSHLSETQYF. CDR3 nucleotide sequence: TGCAGTGCTCTACCTCTGACTAGCCACCTGTCAGAGACCCAGTACTTC.

This clonotype was found a few times. The chain has TRBV11-2 and TRBJ2-7; 12 nucleotides agree with TRBD2. Germline values: CDR1 SGHAT, CDR2 FQNNGV. V shed 4 bases and J 4 bases; nucleotides not matched to a gene: 5. This CDR3 spans 15 amino acids. The CDR3 loop is CASSSRTSGTYEQYV. The CDR3 nucleotides are TGTGCCAGCAGCTCCCGGACTAGCGGGACTTACGAGCAGTACGTC.

This clonotype was counted only a few times. The rearrangement joins TRBV5-1 to TRBJ2-1; 7 positions agree with TRBD1. The junction had 3 bases not matched to a gene; V was cut back by 3 bases and J by 0 bases. The length of the CDR3 is 15 residues. Germline CDR1 SGHRS, CDR2 YFSETQ. The chain's CDR3 is CASSWDSSSYNEQFF. The CDR3 coding sequence is TGCGCCAGCAGCTGGGACAGTAGCTCCTACAATGAGCAGTTCTTC.

The V gene is TRBV12-2, the J gene TRBJ2-4; the D call in the table, TRBD2, was not verified against the DNA. TRBV12-2 is tagged as a pseudogene. CDR3 length: 19 amino acids. Here the CDR3 reads CASRVTTSGRAYDKNIQYF. DNA for the CDR3: TGTGCAAGTCGCGTGACCACTAGCGGGAGGGCCTATGACAAAAACATTCAGTACTTC.

Only one count was recorded for this clonotype. CDR3 in amino acids: CASSSLAGGPREQYF. The DNA for the CDR3 is TGCGCCAGCAGCTCACTAGCGGGAGGGCCGCGCGAGCAGTACTTC. This chain links TRBV5-1 with TRBJ2-7, with TRBD2 identical over 13 bases. CDR3 length: 15 amino acids. J was trimmed by 6 bases and V by 3 bases; bases with no gene match: 6. Germline V gene lookup returns CDR1 SGHRS and CDR2 YFSETQ.

This clonotype was observed many times. V usage is TRBV20-1 and J usage is TRBJ2-6, with 10 positions matching TRBD1. This CDR3 region has 16 residues. Per germline, CDR1 DFQATT and CDR2 SNEGSKA (reference sequence). The trim removed 2 bases at V and 4 bases at J, leaving 5 bases unmatched. CDR3 nucleotides: TGCAGTGCTAGACGACAGGGGGCGAGGGGGGCCAACGTCCTGACTTTC. This codes for CSARRQGARGANVLTF.

This clonotype has more than one count but fewer than ten. V and J are TRBV7-6 and TRBJ1-3; D remains unclear. The CDR3 is made up of 13 amino acids. Trimming stripped 6 bases from V and 0 bases from J, with 6 bases between. Germline V CDR1 and CDR2: SGHVS, FNYEAQ. The CDR3 is CASRGYSGNTIYF. Here the CDR3 DNA reads TGTGCCAGCAGGGGGTACTCTGGAAACACCATATATTTT.

The genes are TRBV10-2 and TRBJ2-7; D unclear. Germline-derived CDR1 and CDR2 are WSHSY and SAAADI. V was trimmed by 0 bases and J by 3 bases, leaving 9 bases between them. This CDR3 region has 14 residues. The CDR3, as DNA: TGCGCCAGCAGTGAGTCCCCAGAATTCTACGAGCAGTACTTC. This codes for CASSESPEFYEQYF.

The chain combines TRBV12-3 or TRBV12-4 with TRBJ2-1; D gene unclear. With 3 bases removed from V and 6 bases from J, the gap between germline ends came to 3 bases. The CDR3 sequence is 11 residues long. CDR3: CASSFANEQFF. CDR3 sequence (DNA): TGTGCCAGCAGTTTTGCCAATGAGCAGTTCTTC.

V gene TRBV6-1 combines with J gene TRBJ1-2; D possibly corresponds to TRBD1 (6 bases). This CDR3 comprises 16 residues. The V end was cut by 10 bases, the J end by 7 bases, with 28 bases between. The V gene's germline CDR1 is MNHNS and CDR2 SASEGT. Here the CDR3 reads CATGDMGGALDGGYTF. The CDR3 coding sequence is TGTGCCACCGGGGACATGGGGGGCGCCTTGGATGGTGGCTACACCTTC.

There are a few counts of this clonotype. The genes are TRBV29-1 and TRBJ1-1; TRBD1 matches at 8 bases. J was trimmed by 1 base and V by 7 bases; bases with no gene match: 8. Per the germline V gene, CDR1 is SQVTM and CDR2 is ANQGSEA. This CDR3 has 14 residues. The CDR3 DNA reads TGCAGCGGAAAATCCGGGACAGGGAACACTGAAGCTTTCTTT. It specifies CSGKSGTGNTEAFF.

The rearrangement joins TRBV12-3 or TRBV12-4 to TRBJ2-1; D might be TRBD2 (6 bases). V was trimmed by 11 bases and J by 10 bases, leaving 15 bases between them. This CDR3 spans 11 amino acids. This CDR3 is CAAGPPSEQFF. DNA for the CDR3: TGTGCCGCGGGGCCCCCATCCGAGCAGTTCTTC.

This clonotype was recorded a few times. The chain has TRBV5-6 and TRBJ2-1; TRBD2 matches at 9 bases. With 0 bases clipped from V and 5 bases from J, the junction kept 6 bases outside the gene matches. The CDR3 runs 16 residues. CDR1 SGHDT and CDR2 YYEEEE come from the germline V gene. The CDR3 is CASSLESGRFNNEQFF. CDR3 coding DNA: TGTGCCAGCAGCTTGGAGAGCGGGAGGTTCAACAATGAGCAGTTCTTC.

The rearrangement joins TRBV24-1 to TRBJ2-2; 7 bases align to TRBD1. After removal of 9 bases from V and 0 bases from J, the junction contained 9 bases not matched to a gene. This CDR3 is 16 amino acids long. CDR1 and CDR2 (germline): KGHDR, SFDVKD. The CDR3 region is CATGISGTANTGELFF. The CDR3 coding sequence is TGTGCCACCGGTATCTCCGGGACAGCGAACACCGGGGAGCTGTTTTTT.

This clonotype was observed a handful of times. This chain connects TRBV4-1 to TRBJ1-1, with TRBD1 identical over 7 bases. Germline lookup yields CDR1 MGHRA and CDR2 YSYEKL. This CDR3 is built from 16 residues. The ends lost 6 bases at V and 0 bases at J; junction bases unmatched: 10. CDR3 in DNA: TGCGCCAGCAGTCCAAAGACAGGGACTATGAACACTGAAGCTTTCTTT. Protein product: CASSPKTGTMNTEAFF.

The genes are TRBV7-9 and TRBJ2-5, with 7 bases aligning to TRBD2. CDR1 is SEHNR and CDR2 is FQNEAQ in the germline V gene (reference sequence). This CDR3 has 16 residues. V lost 3 bases and J lost 3; bases outside the gene matches: 10. The CDR3 DNA follows: TGTGCCAGCAGCTTCCGTGGGGGAGGGAAAAAAGAGACCCAGTACTTC. Translated, it gives CASSFRGGGKKETQYF.

The CDR3 coding sequence is TGTGCCAGCGGCGCGGCCGGGACCAACTATGGCTACACCTTC. Translation gives CASGAAGTNYGYTF. The chain has TRBV25-1 and TRBJ1-2; D is possibly TRBD1 (5 bases). This CDR3 has 14 amino acids. V was trimmed by 8 bases and J by 2 bases, leaving 15 bases between them. Germline V gene data show CDR1 as MGHDK and CDR2 as SYGVNS.

The chain has TRBV7-3 and TRBJ2-7; 9 nucleotides agree with TRBD1. The ends lost 5 bases at V and 4 bases at J; junction bases unmatched: 9. The CDR3 is made up of 15 amino acids. CDR1 is SGHTA, CDR2 FQGTGA, per germline. Here the CDR3 reads CASSPRGQGTYEQYF. The CDR3 DNA sequence: TGTGCCAGCAGCCCACGCGGACAGGGGACTTACGAGCAGTACTTC.

This clonotype was observed a few times. J is TRBJ2-7 and V is TRBV20-1; tentative D call: TRBD1 (5 bases). This CDR3 has 13 amino acids. Trimming took off 6 bases at V and 8 bases at J, with 20 bases between the two ends. Germline V gene lookup returns CDR1 DFQATT and CDR2 SNEGSKA (reference sequence). CDR3 residues: CSAPLQGRPQQYV. The CDR3 DNA sequence: TGCAGTGCCCCCCTCCAGGGCCGCCCCCAGCAGTACGTC.

This clonotype has only a few counts. This sequence joins TRBV28 and TRBJ2-3; 7 positions match TRBD2. Germline values: CDR1 MDHEN, CDR2 SYDVKM. The CDR3 runs 15 residues. Trimming cost V 5 bases and J 4 bases; bases outside gene matches: 9. CDR3: CASSHAGVEADTQYF. CDR3 bases: TGTGCCAGCAGTCACGCGGGAGTTGAGGCAGATACGCAGTATTTT.

V is TRBV15 and J is TRBJ2-5; D call uncertain. The V end was cut by 1 base, the J end by 5 bases, with 11 bases between. CDR1 is LNHNV, CDR2 YYDKDF, per germline (reference sequence). The CDR3 length is 14 residues. CDR3 in amino acids: CATSRVGLVETQYF. The CDR3 DNA sequence: TGTGCCACCAGCAGAGTGGGTCTAGTGGAGACCCAGTACTTC.

V is TRBV5-6 and J is TRBJ2-1; D remains ambiguous. The CDR3 runs 15 residues. Germline lookup yields CDR1 SGHDT and CDR2 YYEEEE. Trimming pared 4 bases from V and 4 bases from J, leaving 15 bases between. The CDR3 here is CASSRVTGSYNEQFF. The DNA of the CDR3 is TGTGCCAGCAGCCGAGTGACGGGCTCTTACAATGAGCAGTTCTTC.

The J gene is TRBJ2-2, the V gene TRBV14; D remains unclear. Deletions cut 4 bases from V and 3 bases from J, with 6 bases between. CDR3 length: 13 amino acids. The germline V gene has CDR1 SGHDN and CDR2 FVKESK. In DNA, the CDR3 is TGTGCCAGCAGCCGAGACGACACCGGGGAGCTGTTTTTT. Translated, it gives CASSRDDTGELFF.

The rearrangement uses TRBV5-1 and TRBJ2-2; TRBD2 agrees at 8 bases. The CDR3 has 17 residues. The trim removed 2 bases at V and 3 bases at J, leaving 9 bases unmatched. The germline V gene encodes CDR1 SGHRS and CDR2 YFSETQ. CDR3 DNA sequence: TGCGCCAGCAGCTTAGCCCCGGCGGGAGGTCACACCGGGGAGCTGTTTTTT. The encoded protein is CASSLAPAGGHTGELFF.